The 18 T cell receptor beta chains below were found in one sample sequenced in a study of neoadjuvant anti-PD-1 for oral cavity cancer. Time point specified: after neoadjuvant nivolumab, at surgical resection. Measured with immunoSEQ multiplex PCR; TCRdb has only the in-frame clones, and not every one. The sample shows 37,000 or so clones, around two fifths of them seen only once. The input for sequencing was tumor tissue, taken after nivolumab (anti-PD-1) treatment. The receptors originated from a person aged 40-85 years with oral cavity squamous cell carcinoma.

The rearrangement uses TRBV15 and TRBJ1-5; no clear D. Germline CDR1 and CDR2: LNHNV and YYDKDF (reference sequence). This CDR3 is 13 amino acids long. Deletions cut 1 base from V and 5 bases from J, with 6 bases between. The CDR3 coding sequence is TGTGCCACCAGCAGAGTTCTAGATCAGCCCCAGCATTTT. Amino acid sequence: CATSRVLDQPQHF.

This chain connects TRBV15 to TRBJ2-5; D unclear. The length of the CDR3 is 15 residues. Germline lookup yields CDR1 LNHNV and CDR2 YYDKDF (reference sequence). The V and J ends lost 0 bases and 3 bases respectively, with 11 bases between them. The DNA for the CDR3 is TGTGCCACCAGCAGAGATCTAGAAAGGGAAGAGACCCAGTACTTC. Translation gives CATSRDLEREETQYF.

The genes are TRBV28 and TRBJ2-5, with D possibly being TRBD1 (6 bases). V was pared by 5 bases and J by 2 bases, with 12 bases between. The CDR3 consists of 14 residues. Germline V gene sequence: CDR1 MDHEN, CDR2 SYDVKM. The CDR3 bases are TGTGCCAGCAGTATTCCACAGGGACAAGAGACCCAGTACTTC. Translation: CASSIPQGQETQYF.

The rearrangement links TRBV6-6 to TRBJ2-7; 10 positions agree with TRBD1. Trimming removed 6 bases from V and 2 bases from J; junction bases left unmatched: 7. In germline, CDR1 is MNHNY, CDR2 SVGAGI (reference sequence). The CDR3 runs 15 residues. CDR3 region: CASSRPGTGAYEQYF. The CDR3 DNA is TGTGCCAGCAGCCGCCCCGGGACAGGGGCCTACGAGCAGTACTTC.

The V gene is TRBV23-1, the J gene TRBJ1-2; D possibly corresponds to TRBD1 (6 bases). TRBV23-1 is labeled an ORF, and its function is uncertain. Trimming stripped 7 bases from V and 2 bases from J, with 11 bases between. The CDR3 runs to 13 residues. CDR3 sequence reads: CASTHGQNYGYTF. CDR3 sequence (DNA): TGCGCCAGCACTCACGGACAGAACTATGGCTACACCTTC.

This CDR3 is CATSSDGNYGYTF. As DNA, the CDR3 is TGTGCCACCTCCTCTGACGGAAACTATGGCTACACCTTC. This chain connects TRBV19 to TRBJ1-2; no reliable D call. Germline V gene lookup returns CDR1 LNHDA and CDR2 SQIVND (reference sequence). Trimming stripped 10 bases from V and 2 bases from J, with 14 bases between. The CDR3 runs to 13 residues.

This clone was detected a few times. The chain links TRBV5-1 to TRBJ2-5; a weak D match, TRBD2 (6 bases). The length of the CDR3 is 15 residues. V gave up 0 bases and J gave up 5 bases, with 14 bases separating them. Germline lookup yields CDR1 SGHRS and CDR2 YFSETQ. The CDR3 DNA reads TGCGCCAGCAGCTTGGAGGAGGGTGCATGGGAGACCCAGTACTTC. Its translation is CASSLEEGAWETQYF.

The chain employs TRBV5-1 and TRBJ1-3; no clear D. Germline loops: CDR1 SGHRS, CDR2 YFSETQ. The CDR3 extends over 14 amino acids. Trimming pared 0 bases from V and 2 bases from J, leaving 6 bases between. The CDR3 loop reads CASSLEDTGNTIYF. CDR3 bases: TGCGCCAGCAGCTTGGAGGATACTGGAAACACCATATATTTT.

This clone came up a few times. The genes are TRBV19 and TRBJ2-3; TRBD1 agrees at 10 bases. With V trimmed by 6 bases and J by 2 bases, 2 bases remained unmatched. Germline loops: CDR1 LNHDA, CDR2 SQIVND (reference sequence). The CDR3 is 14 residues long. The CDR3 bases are TGTGCCAGTAGGGGACAGGGGTCCACAGATACGCAGTATTTT. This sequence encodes CASRGQGSTDTQYF.

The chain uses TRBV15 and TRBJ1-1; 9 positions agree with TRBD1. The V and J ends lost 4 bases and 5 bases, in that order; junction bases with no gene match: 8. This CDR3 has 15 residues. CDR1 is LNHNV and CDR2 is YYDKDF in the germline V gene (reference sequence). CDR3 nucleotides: TGTGCCACCAGCACTTACAGGGGGCGTAAAACTGAAGCTTTCTTT. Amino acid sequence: CATSTYRGRKTEAFF.

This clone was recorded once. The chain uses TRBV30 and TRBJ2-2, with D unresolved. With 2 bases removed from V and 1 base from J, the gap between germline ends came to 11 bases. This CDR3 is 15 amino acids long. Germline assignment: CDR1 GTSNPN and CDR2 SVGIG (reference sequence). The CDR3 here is CAWSFLDWNTGELFF. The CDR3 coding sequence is TGTGCCTGGAGTTTTCTAGACTGGAACACCGGGGAGCTGTTTTTT.

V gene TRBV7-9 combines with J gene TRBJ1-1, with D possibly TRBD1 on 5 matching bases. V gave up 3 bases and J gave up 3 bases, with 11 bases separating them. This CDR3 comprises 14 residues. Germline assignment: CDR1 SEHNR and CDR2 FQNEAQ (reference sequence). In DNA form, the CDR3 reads TGTGCCAGCAGCTTGTTTACGGGGGACACTGAAGCTTTCTTT. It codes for CASSLFTGDTEAFF.

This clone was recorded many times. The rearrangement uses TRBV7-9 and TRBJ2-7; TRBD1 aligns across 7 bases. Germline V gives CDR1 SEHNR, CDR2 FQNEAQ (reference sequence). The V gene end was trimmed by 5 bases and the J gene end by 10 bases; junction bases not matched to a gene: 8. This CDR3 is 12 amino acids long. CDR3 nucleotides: TGTGCCAGCAGCCTAACAGGGGAAGGTCAGTACTTC. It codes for CASSLTGEGQYF.

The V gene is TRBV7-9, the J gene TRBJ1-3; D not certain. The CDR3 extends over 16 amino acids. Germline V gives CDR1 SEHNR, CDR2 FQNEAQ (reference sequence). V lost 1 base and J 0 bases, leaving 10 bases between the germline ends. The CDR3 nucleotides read TGTGCCAGCAGCTTAGACATCTTCGACTCTGGAAACACCATATATTTT. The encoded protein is CASSLDIFDSGNTIYF.

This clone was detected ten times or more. Here the CDR3 reads CASSEGLGQYF. CDR3 coding DNA: TGCGCCAGCAGTGAAGGGCTAGGGCAGTACTTC. The gene calls are TRBV10-2 and TRBJ2-7; no clear D gene. V was clipped by 3 bases and J by 9 bases, with 9 bases between them. Germline V gene sequence: CDR1 WSHSY, CDR2 SAAADI. This CDR3 has 11 amino acids.

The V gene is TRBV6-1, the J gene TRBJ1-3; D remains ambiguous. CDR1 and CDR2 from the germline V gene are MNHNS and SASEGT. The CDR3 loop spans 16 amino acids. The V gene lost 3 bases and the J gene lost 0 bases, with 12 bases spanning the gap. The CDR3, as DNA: TGTGCCAGCAGTGACCAAGGACGGTACTCTGGAAACACCATATATTTT. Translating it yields CASSDQGRYSGNTIYF.

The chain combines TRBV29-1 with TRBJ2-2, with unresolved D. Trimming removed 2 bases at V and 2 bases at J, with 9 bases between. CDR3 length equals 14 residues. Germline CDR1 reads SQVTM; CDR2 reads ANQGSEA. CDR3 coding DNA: TGCAGCGTTGAAAGGTTTCTAAACACCGGGGAGCTGTTTTTT. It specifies CSVERFLNTGELFF.

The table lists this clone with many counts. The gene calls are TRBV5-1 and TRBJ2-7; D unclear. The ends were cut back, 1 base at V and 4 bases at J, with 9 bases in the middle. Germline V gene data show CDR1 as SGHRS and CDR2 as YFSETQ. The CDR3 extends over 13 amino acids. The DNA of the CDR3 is TGCGCCAGCAGCTTGAACACTCCTTACGAGCAGTACTTC. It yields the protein CASSLNTPYEQYF.